Shown below are 5 T cell receptor beta chains from a single sample sequenced in a study of blood T cell repertoires in COVID-19. The protocol was immunoSEQ multiplex PCR, while the TCRdb copy is restricted to in-frame clones and leaves out a portion. The data contain 350,000 to 450,000 clones, about 88% of them singletons. The sequencing input was PBMCs or T cells enriched from blood (not recorded which). The receptors were gathered from a young woman who had been exposed to COVID-19.

J is TRBJ1-5 and V is TRBV24-1; TRBD1 matches at 10 bases. V lost 7 bases, J lost 3 bases, and 8 bases stayed unmatched. This CDR3 spans 16 amino acids. Germline CDR1 is KGHDR and CDR2 is SFDVKD. CDR3 residues: CATSARTGGYNQPQHF. The CDR3, as DNA: TGTGCCACCAGCGCCCGGACAGGGGGATACAATCAGCCCCAGCATTTT.

About this clone itself: A junction boundary mismatches the germline segment, possibly from a read error. The V and J genes are TRBV19 and TRBJ2-1; 14 positions match TRBD2. Looked up from germline, CDR1 is LNHDA and CDR2 is SQIVND (reference sequence). The CDR3 length is 18 residues. The CDR3 here is CASRLAGTSGSSNNEQFF. CDR3 nucleotides: TGTGCCAGTAGGCTTGCCGGGACTAGCGGGAGCTCCAACAATGAGCAGTTCTTC. The whole variable domain, filled in from reference TRBV19 and TRBJ2-1, reads DGGITQSPKYLFRKEGQNVTLSCEQNLNHDAMYWYRQDPGQGLRLIYYSQIVNDFQKGDIAEGYSVSREKKESFPLTVTSAQKNPTAFYLCASRLAGTSGSSNNEQFFGPGTRLTVL.

The gene calls are TRBV11-2 and TRBJ2-7; 12 bases fit TRBD2. Germline-derived CDR1 and CDR2 are SGHAT and FQNNGV. The CDR3 runs 16 residues. V was clipped by 4 bases and J by 6 bases; unmatched bases: 10. The CDR3 bases are TGTGCCAGCAGCTCGCTAGCGGGGGGGGGACCGGGCGAGCAGTACTTC. This encodes CASSSLAGGGPGEQYF.

V gene TRBV28 combines with J gene TRBJ1-2; D might be TRBD1 (6 bases). The CDR3 runs to 15 residues. V lost 6 bases and J lost 6, with 20 bases in between. Germline loops: CDR1 MDHEN, CDR2 SYDVKM. This CDR3 is CASRSPGGGKDGYTF. DNA of the CDR3: TGTGCCAGCAGATCTCCCGGGGGGGGCAAGGATGGCTACACCTTC.

The V gene is TRBV6-5, the J gene TRBJ1-5; no reliable D call. Trimming cost V 2 bases and J 7 bases, with 12 bases left between them. Per the germline V gene, CDR1 is MNHEY and CDR2 is SVGAGI. CDR3 size: 14 residues. CDR3 DNA: TGTGCCAGCAGTTACCTGAGGGCGGGCCAGCCCCAGCATTTT. Its protein is CASSYLRAGQPQHF.